One and the same sample provided the 5 T cell receptor beta chains below, sequenced in a study of Graves' ophthalmopathy and Graves' hyperthyroidism. Amplified TCR beta CDR3 regions were obtained using RNA transcripts as template. First-round RT-PCR relied on HTBI primers, and a second-round multiplex PCR came next. TCRdb redid the calling of the multiplex PCR reads with MiXCR, one entry per CDR3 protein. This sample has more than 300,000 distinct CDR3 sequences, with 15% found just once. Sample: peripheral blood. These receptors all stem from a woman younger than 35 with stable Graves' hyperthyroidism.

On this clonotype: Possible read error: a much larger clone is one base away. This sequence joins TRBV10-1 and TRBJ2-2; 13 nucleotides match TRBD2. This CDR3 is built from 14 residues. From germline, CDR1 is WNHNN and CDR2 SYGVQD (reference sequence). CDR3 region: CASGLAGDAGERFF. In DNA form, the CDR3 reads TGCGCCAGCGGACTAGCGGGGGATGCCGGGGAGCGGTTTTTT.

This clonotype was observed many times. V gene TRBV6-2 or TRBV6-3 combines with J gene TRBJ2-7, with D possibly being TRBD1 (6 bases). The CDR3 is 15 residues long. Germline loops: CDR1 MNHEY, CDR2 SVGEGT. Trimming left V 7 bases short and J 6 bases short, with 22 bases between. The CDR3 coding sequence is TGTGCCAGCACCTCGGTCTCCTATGGGACATTCGAGCAGTACTTC. This encodes CASTSVSYGTFEQYF.

This clonotype was found many times. This chain connects TRBV12-3 or TRBV12-4 to TRBJ1-1, with D unresolved. This CDR3 has 13 residues. V shed 5 bases and J shed 7 bases, with 14 bases lying between them. In nucleotides, the CDR3 is TGTGCCAGCAGTCTCCGCTATGGAGATGAAGCTTTCTTT. Protein product: CASSLRYGDEAFF.

This clonotype was seen many times. The CDR3: CASSPGEGYEQYF. For the CDR3, the DNA is TGTGCCAGCAGCCCGGGGGAGGGCTACGAGCAGTACTTC. The rearrangement links TRBV7-6 to TRBJ2-7; 7 bases line up with TRBD2. After removal of 5 bases from V and 3 bases from J, the junction contained 4 bases not matched to a gene. The CDR3 loop spans 13 amino acids. The germline gives CDR1 SGHVS, CDR2 FNYEAQ.

The table lists this clonotype with many counts. A read error may account for a junction end that differs from germline. The CDR3 DNA reads as TGTGCCAGCTCCTCAGGACTTTCACCCCTCCGCTTT. Translating it yields CASSSGLSPLRF. This chain links TRBV28 with TRBJ1-6; no clear D gene. CDR1 is MDHEN, CDR2 SYDVKM, per germline. CDR3 length: 12 amino acids.